What follows are 32 T cell receptor beta chains derived from one specimen sequenced in a study of T cells after yellow fever vaccination (dated by TCRdb to between 2018 and 2020). The receptor library was made with 5' RACE. Sequencer: Illumina HiSeq 2500. In TCRdb, the public reads were trimmed at Q25 with fastp and aligned with MiXCR, with productive beta chains retained. Merged by CDR3 protein, the rows form single entries marked with the most common genes and DNA. The sample profile shows hundreds of thousands of distinct CDR3 sequences; approximately 13% of them were found once. In total, the top ten clones hold just under 15% of the sample. The treatment or condition label for this specimen denotes: live attenuated yellow fever vaccine strain. Source: PBMCs, taken on the day of the yellow fever booster vaccination. The origin of the receptors is a man aged 25 to 40 who received the YFV17D yellow fever vaccine.

CDR3 amino acids: CATSGGVVNTEAFF. CDR3 bases: TGTGCCACCAGCGGAGGGGTGGTGAACACTGAAGCTTTCTTT. The chain recombines TRBV15 with TRBJ1-1; perhaps TRBD1 as D (5 bases). Trimming left V 5 bases short and J 0 bases short, with 10 bases between. Germline-derived CDR1 and CDR2 are LNHNV and YYDKDF (reference sequence). The CDR3 totals 14 residues. The full variable domain, in which reference TRBV15 and TRBJ1-1 provide the parts outside the CDR3, is DAMVIQNPRYQVTQFGKPVTLSCSQTLNHNVMYWYQQKSSQAPKLLFHYYDKDFNNEADTPDNFQSRRPNTSFCFLDIRSPGLGDTAMYLCATSGGVVNTEAFFGQGTRLTVV.

A few counts support this clonotype. CDR3 loop: CASSPVDRAHEQYF. In DNA form, the CDR3 reads TGTGCCAGCAGTCCAGTGGACAGGGCCCACGAGCAGTACTTC. V and J are TRBV28 and TRBJ2-7; 8 bases are shared with TRBD1. The CDR3 consists of 14 residues. Trimming at V came to 5 bases and at J to 5 bases, leaving 8 bases not matched to a gene. Germline V gives CDR1 MDHEN, CDR2 SYDVKM.

This rearrangement joins TRBV7-2 to TRBJ1-2; D perhaps matches TRBD1 (5 bases). The ends were cut back, 6 bases at V and 8 bases at J, with 16 bases in the middle. The CDR3 covers 13 residues. CDR1 and CDR2 (germline): SGHTA, FQGNSA. CDR3 bases: TGTGCCAGCAGAGTTTGGCAGGGAGCGGGCTACACCTTC. Amino acid sequence: CASRVWQGAGYTF.

This clonotype was counted between two and nine times. V gene TRBV29-1 combines with J gene TRBJ2-1, with D uncertain. V gave up 2 bases and J gave up 1 base, with 15 bases separating them. CDR3 size: 16 residues. From germline, CDR1 is SQVTM and CDR2 ANQGSEA. Here the CDR3 DNA reads TGCAGCGTTGAACCGGCCCTGCCTGGATCCTACAATGAGCAGTTCTTC. Its protein product is CSVEPALPGSYNEQFF.

This clonotype turned up a few times. The chain carries TRBV20-1 and TRBJ2-5; 8 positions match TRBD1. This CDR3 has 15 residues. Trimming removed 2 bases from V and 2 bases from J; junction bases left unmatched: 7. CDR1 is DFQATT, CDR2 SNEGSKA, per germline (reference sequence). Here the CDR3 DNA reads TGCAGTGCTAGACTCACGGACAGGGATCAAGAGACCCAGTACTTC. Protein product: CSARLTDRDQETQYF.

This sequence joins TRBV5-6 and TRBJ2-7, with 9 bases that match TRBD1. J gave up 6 bases and V 3 bases, and 4 bases lay outside the gene matches. In germline, CDR1 is SGHDT, CDR2 YYEEEE. The CDR3 spans 13 residues. CDR3 amino acids: CASSWDRAREQYF. Written as DNA, the CDR3 is TGTGCCAGCAGCTGGGACAGGGCTCGCGAGCAGTACTTC. Together with reference TRBV5-6 and TRBJ2-7, the CDR3 gives the full variable domain: DAGVTQSPTHLIKTRGQQVTLRCSPKSGHDTVSWYQQALGQGPQFIFQYYEEEERQRGNFPDRFSGHQFPNYSSELNVNALLLGDSALYLCASSWDRAREQYFGPGTRLTVT.

This clonotype has just a few counts. This chain connects TRBV11-2 to TRBJ2-2, with 10 bases aligning to TRBD2. There are 15 residues in the CDR3. Losses at the gene ends were 4 bases for V and 4 bases for J; bases not matched to a gene: 3. Germline lookup yields CDR1 SGHAT and CDR2 FQNNGV. DNA of the CDR3: TGTGCCAGCAGCTCTAGCGGGAGTCTCACCGGGGAGCTGTTTTTT. Translated: CASSSSGSLTGELFF.

The gene calls are TRBV7-2 and TRBJ2-7; the match to TRBD1 covers 9 bases. Germline CDR1 is SGHTA and CDR2 is FQGNSA. This CDR3 is built from 14 residues. V trimming: 1 base; J trimming: 6 bases; junction bases outside the gene matches: 4. CDR3 region: CASSLGTGAGEQYF. CDR3 coding DNA: TGTGCCAGCAGCTTAGGGACAGGGGCCGGCGAGCAGTACTTC.

The J gene is TRBJ2-1, the V gene TRBV23-1; 9 bases are a match to TRBD2. TRBV23-1 is an open reading frame, and its role is uncertain. The CDR3 is 16 amino acids. V shed 0 bases and J 7 bases; nucleotides not matched to a gene: 7. The CDR3 sequence is CASSQSAGGVRNEQFF. CDR3 in DNA: TGCGCCAGCAGTCAATCTGCGGGAGGGGTTAGGAATGAGCAGTTCTTC.

The V call is TRBV12-3 or TRBV12-4, the J call TRBJ2-6; D is unresolved. CDR3 size: 15 residues. V lost 6 bases and J lost 1, with 10 bases in between. DNA for the CDR3: TGTGCCAGCAGCACCACGACGTCTGGGGCCAACGTCCTGACTTTC. Translating gives CASSTTTSGANVLTF.

The chain carries TRBV7-2 and TRBJ1-6, with TRBD1 as a possible D gene (5 bases). The germline gives CDR1 SGHTA, CDR2 FQGNSA. Trimming left V 5 bases short and J 10 bases short, with 24 bases between. The CDR3 runs 17 residues. The CDR3 sequence: CASSAPGAGSYGSPLHF. The DNA of the CDR3 is TGTGCCAGCAGCGCCCCGGGAGCAGGGTCATATGGGTCACCCCTCCACTTT.

This clonotype was recorded a few times. The genes are TRBV12-3 or TRBV12-4 and TRBJ1-5; D gene unclear. The CDR3 sequence is 14 residues long. Trimming removed 3 bases at V and 9 bases at J, with 15 bases between. DNA for the CDR3: TGTGCCAGCAGTTTGTCGTATTGGGGTCCGCCCCAGCATTTT. It encodes CASSLSYWGPPQHF.

This clonotype has more than one count but fewer than ten. At one boundary the junction diverges from the germline segment, which might be a read error. The chain couples TRBV12-3 or TRBV12-4 to TRBJ2-1; D gene uncertain. The CDR3 runs 14 residues. The CDR3 region has the DNA TGTGCCAGCAGCTTAGGTCTTTCGGCTGGTGAGCAGTTCTTC. This encodes CASSLGLSAGEQFF.

This clonotype was recorded a few times. This sequence joins TRBV25-1 and TRBJ2-7; D unresolved. Trimming left V 9 bases short and J 2 bases short, with 2 bases between. The CDR3 has 9 residues. The germline V gene has CDR1 MGHDK and CDR2 SYGVNS. The CDR3: CASPYEQYF. Written as DNA, the CDR3 is TGTGCCAGTCCCTACGAGCAGTACTTC.

This clonotype has a handful of counts. CDR3 DNA: TGTGCCATTGGACAGATGAACACTGAAGCTTTCTTT. This translates into CAIGQMNTEAFF. The rearrangement joins TRBV10-3 to TRBJ1-1, with D possibly matching TRBD1 (6 bases). Germline CDR1 is ENHRY and CDR2 is SYGVKD. V dropped 9 bases and J dropped 0 bases, with 8 bases sitting between them. The CDR3 runs to 12 residues.

This sequence joins TRBV7-2 and TRBJ2-1, with D maybe TRBD2 (5 bases). The germline V gene encodes CDR1 SGHTA and CDR2 FQGNSA. V was cut by 7 bases and J by 5 bases, with 12 bases left in between. The CDR3 loop spans 13 amino acids. The CDR3 DNA follows: TGTGCCAGCACTAGCACAACTAACAATGAGCAGTTCTTC. Protein product: CASTSTTNNEQFF.

V is TRBV19 and J is TRBJ2-3, with D perhaps matching TRBD1 or TRBD2 (5 bases each). Germline values: CDR1 LNHDA, CDR2 SQIVND (reference sequence). The CDR3 has 14 residues. V lost 3 bases to trimming and J lost 5 bases, with 12 bases between them. CDR3 protein: CASSIYGGRDTQYF. The CDR3 nucleotides read TGTGCCAGTAGTATTTATGGGGGAAGAGATACGCAGTATTTT.

This clonotype was seen a few times. The chain has TRBV20-1 and TRBJ2-1; TRBD1 matches 9 bases. Germline V gene data show CDR1 as DFQATT and CDR2 as SNEGSKA (reference sequence). V shed 5 bases and J 10 bases; nucleotides not matched to a gene: 12. The CDR3 has 14 amino acids. The CDR3 DNA is TGCAGTGCTCCCCGGGACAGGGTTAACTTCGAGCAGTTCTTC. It codes for CSAPRDRVNFEQFF.

The J gene is TRBJ1-5, the V gene TRBV7-9; 10 nucleotides agree with TRBD1. Germline-derived CDR1 and CDR2 are SEHNR and FQNEAQ (reference sequence). The CDR3 totals 17 residues. The V gene end was trimmed by 4 bases and the J gene end by 7 bases; junction bases not matched to a gene: 13. The CDR3 DNA sequence: TGTGCCAGCAGCTCATCCGGGACAGGGGAATTAGGGCAGCCCCAGCATTTT. It codes for CASSSSGTGELGQPQHF.

Only a few counts were recorded for this clonotype. The chain has TRBV5-1 and TRBJ1-2; TRBD1 agrees at 9 bases. This CDR3 has 14 amino acids. V trimming: 4 bases; J trimming: 5 bases; junction bases outside the gene matches: 6. Germline V gene sequence: CDR1 SGHRS, CDR2 YFSETQ. The CDR3 sequence: CASSTGTGTYGYTF. The CDR3 DNA sequence: TGCGCCAGCAGCACCGGGACAGGGACTTATGGCTACACCTTC.

This clonotype appeared a few times. The chain has TRBV20-1 and TRBJ2-1; D uncertain. V was shortened by 3 bases and J by 10 bases, with 7 bases between the two germline ends. The CDR3 spans 10 residues. Germline V lookup: CDR1 DFQATT, CDR2 SNEGSKA (reference sequence). This CDR3 reads CSASKGEQFF. The DNA of the CDR3 is TGCAGTGCTAGCAAAGGGGAGCAGTTCTTC.

The chain is built from TRBV10-1 and TRBJ1-5; D not certain. CDR1 is WNHNN and CDR2 is SYGVQD in the germline V gene (reference sequence). The CDR3 runs 13 residues. The V end lost 2 bases, the J end lost 5 bases, and 7 bases lay between the germline ends. CDR3 DNA: TGCGCCAGCAGTGAGAATGGGCATCAGCCCCAGCATTTT. Protein: CASSENGHQPQHF.

The chain recombines TRBV20-1 with TRBJ2-7; 10 positions agree with TRBD2. The CDR3 sequence is 17 residues long. CDR1 is DFQATT and CDR2 is SNEGSKA in the germline V gene (reference sequence). The ends lost 3 bases at V and 0 bases at J; junction bases unmatched: 11. The CDR3 reads CSASPLAGPDFSYEQYF. The CDR3 coding sequence is TGCAGTGCTAGTCCACTAGCGGGACCAGATTTCTCCTACGAGCAGTACTTC.

The chain joins TRBV20-1 to TRBJ2-3; 10 bases line up with TRBD2. CDR1 and CDR2 (germline): DFQATT, SNEGSKA (reference sequence). V gave up 5 bases and J gave up 0 bases; unmatched junction bases: 5. There are 15 residues in the CDR3. The CDR3 region has the DNA TGCAGTGCTCGAAGGACTAGCGGAAGCACAGATACGCAGTATTTT. It yields the protein CSARRTSGSTDTQYF.

The table lists this clonotype with a few counts. CDR3 sequence reads: CSARLAGGQLNTGELFF. The CDR3 DNA reads TGCAGTGCTCGACTAGCGGGAGGCCAACTGAACACCGGGGAGCTGTTTTTT. This chain connects TRBV20-1 to TRBJ2-2, with 13 positions matching TRBD2. The CDR3 is 17 residues long. V lost 5 bases and J lost 1; bases outside the gene matches: 7. Germline assignment: CDR1 DFQATT and CDR2 SNEGSKA (reference sequence).

The CDR3 DNA reads as TGTGCCAGCAGCCGCAGAAAGACAGGCAGCAGCGGGGAGCTGTTTTTT. This translates into CASSRRKTGSSGELFF. The chain recombines TRBV5-6 with TRBJ2-2, with D tentatively TRBD1 (6 bases). This CDR3 has 16 residues. Trimming removed 4 bases from V and 7 bases from J, with 20 bases in between. The germline V gene encodes CDR1 SGHDT and CDR2 YYEEEE.

The rearrangement uses TRBV29-1 and TRBJ2-1; 8 bases are shared with TRBD1. Looked up from germline, CDR1 is SQVTM and CDR2 is ANQGSEA. CDR3 length equals 14 residues. Trimming took 6 bases from V and 3 from J; bases not matched to a gene: 7. This CDR3 reads CSVQDRGRYNEQFF. CDR3 in DNA: TGCAGCGTCCAAGACAGGGGTCGCTACAATGAGCAGTTCTTC.

This clonotype appeared many times. The chain employs TRBV9 and TRBJ2-6; D possibly uses TRBD1 or TRBD2 (5 bases each). Trimming cost V 1 base and J 4 bases, with 9 bases left between them. Looked up from germline, CDR1 is SGDLS and CDR2 is YYNGEE. The CDR3 has 15 residues. CDR3 DNA: TGTGCCAGCAGCGTACGAGGGGAAGGGGCCAACGTCCTGACTTTC. Translating gives CASSVRGEGANVLTF.

The chain has TRBV20-1 and TRBJ2-7; no reliable D call. CDR1 is DFQATT and CDR2 is SNEGSKA in the germline V gene (reference sequence). The ends were cut back, 0 bases at V and 6 bases at J, with 15 bases in the middle. The CDR3 has 14 residues. CDR3 loop: CSARDSRSSSEQYF. CDR3 coding DNA: TGCAGTGCTAGAGATTCCCGGTCGAGCTCCGAGCAGTACTTC.

V usage is TRBV20-1 and J usage is TRBJ1-3, with D unresolved. V lost 0 bases and J lost 0, with 9 bases in between. The germline gives CDR1 DFQATT, CDR2 SNEGSKA (reference sequence). CDR3 length: 15 amino acids. CDR3 loop: CSARDLRSSGNTIYF. In DNA form, the CDR3 reads TGCAGTGCTAGAGACCTCAGGAGCTCTGGAAACACCATATATTTT.

In its sample, this clonotype was seen many times. The chain is built from TRBV12-3 or TRBV12-4 and TRBJ2-7, with D possibly matching TRBD1 (6 bases). The CDR3 totals 13 residues. Trimming shortened V by 5 bases and J by 8 bases, and 16 bases separated the two germline ends. Here the CDR3 reads CASSPEGVGKQYF. CDR3 nucleotides: TGTGCCAGCAGTCCCGAGGGGGTTGGAAAGCAGTACTTC.

This clonotype appeared a few times. The CDR3 loop reads CASSQGRLVEETQYF. CDR3 coding DNA: TGCGCCAGCAGCCAAGGGCGGTTAGTCGAAGAGACCCAGTACTTC. The chain is built from TRBV4-1 and TRBJ2-5; D is undetermined. This CDR3 has 15 residues. CDR1 is MGHRA, CDR2 YSYEKL, per germline. The V end was cut by 1 base, the J end by 3 bases, with 12 bases between.